Reported below is one TCR beta chain. This clonotype was counted at least ten times. The antigen this receptor binds is unknown. No much larger clone is present one base from it, and per-base qualities are unavailable. Ophthalmopathy patients had moderately to severely active disease, Clinical Activity Score of at least 3, NOSPECS grade of at least 4, and duration under 3 months. Exclusion was applied to patients with uncontrolled infections, other autoimmune diseases, pregnancy or lactation. Diagnoses were established on the basis of clinical symptoms, serum thyroxine and TRAb, thyroid ultrasound, and orbital computed tomography. PBMCs were separated from about 10 ml of fresh peripheral blood using Ficoll-Paque density gradient centrifugation. Total RNA was extracted using Trizol reagent, and RNA quality was assessed on an Agilent 2100 Bioanalyzer. The TCR beta CDR3 regions were amplified from the RNA transcripts. The TCR CDR3 was subjected to a first round of RT-PCR using the HTBI primer set and the Qiagen OneStep RT-PCR kit. Libraries were constructed in a second round of multiplex PCR, after which size selection and purification were carried out. Libraries were sequenced paired-end with 100 bp reads on an Illumina HiSeq2000. Turning to the authors' computational methods: SOAPnuke was used to process the raw data, throwing out any read that contained adapters or uncalled bases, had a mean Phred below 15, or lacked an exact constant-primer or identifier match. COPE v1.2.5 was used to merge high-quality paired reads, and clonotypes were defined as unique nucleotide sequences. Clonotypes were aligned to IMGT TRBV, TRBD and TRBJ reference segments using MiTCR v1.1. Only V-J combinations with frequency above 0.0001, covering 99.2% of repertoires, were analysed. A TCS score was defined as the ratio between F50 (clonal expansion) and ExV (chaos), using BLOSUM62-based TCRdist between CDR3 peptides within each V-J. Welch's t-statistics and random forest reduced around 550 V-J features to about 13, which were used in a naive Bayes classifier (R e1071). Through fastp at Q25 and MiXCR, TCRdb rebuilt clones from the public reads, retaining in-frame beta chains. Entries that share a CDR3 protein sequence are merged under the most common genes and DNA. The V and J calls here are based on TCRdb, not the publication. This sample holds about 380,000 distinct CDR3 sequences; less than 20% were observed only once. The ten largest account for 40% of the sample.

The trim is 8 bases for V and 4 bases for J, with a gap of 9 bases between the germline ends. The CDR3, cysteine through phenylalanine, is 11 amino acids long. Solely the CDR3 DNA is kept, with 33 bases framed from the first base. The germline V gene provides CDR1 MDHEN and CDR2 SYDVKM. This specimen belongs to a study of T cells in Graves' hyperthyroidism and ophthalmopathy (dated by TCRdb to about 2019). Regarding the study in general: Peripheral blood was sampled at the time of initial diagnosis, prior to any treatment. The study also compared thyroid tissue and blood T-cell repertoires from several Graves' hyperthyroidism patients. An independent validation cohort of under 20 hyperthyroidism patients and approximately 17 patients who later progressed to ophthalmopathy tested prospective prediction of ophthalmopathy. To identify distinguishing TCR V-J signatures, a discovery cohort of some 100 patients was used, comprising under 45 with Graves' ophthalmopathy and 55 to 65 with stable Graves' hyperthyroidism. The paper reports TCR Vbeta CDR3 sequencing of some 140 peripheral blood samples: around 45 ophthalmopathy, fewer than 80 hyperthyroidism and 17 progressor patients. The approximately 100 discovery patients were randomly split 7:3 into training and test sets. Once sampling was done, hyperthyroidism patients were given methimazole at a starting dose of 30 mg daily, whereas ophthalmopathy patients were given high-dose intravenous methylprednisolone.

The investigation overall reported the following: In validation, the model predicted progression to ophthalmopathy with approximately 70% sensitivity and 72% to 75% specificity, a median of 6.5 months before onset. Ophthalmopathy was separated from stable hyperthyroidism by a 13 V-J signature model, with over 85% sensitivity and about 84% specificity obtained in cross-validation and 80%/75% obtained in testing. Most expanded thyroid clonotypes (frequency above 0.001) were also found in blood, which suggests that blood repertoires may mirror thyroid immune responses. Sample size was not statistically predetermined, and investigators were not blinded to group allocation.

Recombination connected TRBV28 to TRBJ2-7, with the D gene not confidently named. The specimen sequenced was blood. The receptor was derived from a man between 18 and 35 years old with Graves' ophthalmopathy. The nucleotide sequence reads as follows: TGTGCCAGCGTCGGGTTATACGAGCAGTACTTC. Its amino acids are CASVGLYEQYF.